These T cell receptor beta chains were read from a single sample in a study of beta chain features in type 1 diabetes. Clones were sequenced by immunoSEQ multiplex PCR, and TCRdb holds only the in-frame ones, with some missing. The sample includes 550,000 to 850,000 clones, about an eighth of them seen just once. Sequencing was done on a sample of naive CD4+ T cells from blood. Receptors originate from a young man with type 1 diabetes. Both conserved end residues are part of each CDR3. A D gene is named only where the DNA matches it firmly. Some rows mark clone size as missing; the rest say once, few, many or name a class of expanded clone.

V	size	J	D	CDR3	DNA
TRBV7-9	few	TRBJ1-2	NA	CASSLEATVHGYTF	TGTGCCAGCAGCTTAGAGGCGACAGTCCATGGCTACACCTTC
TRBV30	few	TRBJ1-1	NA	CAWSPSRTDVNTEAFF	TGTGCCTGGAGCCCCTCCAGGACAGATGTGAACACTGAAGCTTTCTTT
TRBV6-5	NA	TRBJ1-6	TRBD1	CASRAEGQGGSPLHF	TGTGCCAGCAGGGCCGAGGGACAGGGTGGATCACCCCTCCACTTT
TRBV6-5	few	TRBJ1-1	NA	CASSPLMNTEAFF	TGTGCCAGCAGTCCGCTGATGAACACTGAAGCTTTCTTT
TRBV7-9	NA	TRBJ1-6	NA	CASSLQEGSSPLHF	TGTGCCAGCAGCCTTCAGGAAGGTAGTTCACCCCTCCACTTT
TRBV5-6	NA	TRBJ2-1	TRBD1	CASSLPGGNEQFF	TGTGCCAGCAGCCTCCCAGGGGGCAATGAGCAGTTCTTC
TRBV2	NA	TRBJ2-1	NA	CASGSYNEQFF	TGTGCCAGCGGGTCCTACAATGAGCAGTTCTTC
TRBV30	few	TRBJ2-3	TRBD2	CATGTSGTDTQYF	TGTGCCACCGGGACTAGCGGCACAGATACGCAGTATTTT
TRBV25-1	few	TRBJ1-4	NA	CASSRQGEKLFF	TGTGCCAGCAGTCGGCAGGGTGAAAAACTGTTTTTT
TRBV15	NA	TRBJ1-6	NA	CATSRDHHRSSYNSPLHF	TGTGCCACCAGCAGAGATCACCACAGGAGCTCCTATAATTCACCCCTCCACTTT
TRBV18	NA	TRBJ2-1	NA	CASSGDQYNEQFF	TGTGCCAGCTCCGGGGATCAGTACAATGAGCAGTTCTTC
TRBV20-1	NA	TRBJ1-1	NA	CSARDRTEAFF	TGCAGTGCTAGAGATCGCACTGAAGCTTTCTTT
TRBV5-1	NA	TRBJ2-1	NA	CASSLVGTDYNEQFF	TGCGCCAGCAGCTTGGTTGGGACCGACTACAATGAGCAGTTCTTC
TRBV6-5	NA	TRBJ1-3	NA	CASSYGAEPSGNTIYF	TGTGCCAGCAGTTACGGCGCGGAACCCTCGGGAAACACCATATATTTT
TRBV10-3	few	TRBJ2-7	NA	CAISEDLTFYEQYF	TGTGCCATCAGTGAGGACCTCACCTTCTACGAGCAGTACTTC
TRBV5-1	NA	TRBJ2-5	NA	CASSLGTATQETQYF	TGCGCCAGCAGCTTGGGAACAGCCACTCAAGAGACCCAGTACTTC
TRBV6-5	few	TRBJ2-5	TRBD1	CASSGEQGLETQYF	TGTGCCAGCAGTGGCGAACAGGGGTTAGAGACCCAGTACTTC
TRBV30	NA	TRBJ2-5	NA	CAWSPQRNRGFQETQYF	TGTGCCTGGAGTCCACAACGTAACCGGGGGTTTCAAGAGACCCAGTACTTC
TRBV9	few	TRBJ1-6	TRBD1	CASSAGTGPLNSPLHF	TGTGCCAGCAGCGCAGGGACAGGGCCCCTGAATTCACCCCTCCACTTT
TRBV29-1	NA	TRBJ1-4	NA	CSVSVGEKLFF	TGCAGCGTTTCTGTGGGGGAAAAACTGTTTTTT
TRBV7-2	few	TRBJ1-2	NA	CASSPGGVYGYTF	TGTGCCAGCAGCCCCGGAGGGGTATATGGCTACACCTTC
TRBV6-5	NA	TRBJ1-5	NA	CASSPGWAGNQPQHF	TGTGCCAGCAGCCCCGGTTGGGCGGGCAATCAGCCCCAGCATTTT
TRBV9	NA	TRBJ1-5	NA	CASSVGITSNQPQHF	TGTGCCAGCAGCGTAGGCATCACAAGCAATCAGCCCCAGCATTTT
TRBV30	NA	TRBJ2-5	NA	CAWSGGETQYF	TGTGCCTGGAGCGGGGGAGAGACCCAGTACTTC
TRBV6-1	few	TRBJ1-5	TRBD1	CASAGTGNQPQHF	TGTGCCAGCGCCGGGACAGGCAATCAGCCCCAGCATTTT
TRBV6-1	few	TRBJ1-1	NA	CASSESPGPATEAFF	TGTGCCAGCAGTGAAAGCCCGGGCCCCGCTACTGAAGCTTTCTTT